Below are 12 T cell receptor beta chains sequenced from a single sample in a study of molecular identifiers for immune sequencing clone quantification. TCRdb called the PCR reads again in MiXCR, with one record for every CDR3 protein. Found here are about 640,000 distinct CDR3 sequences, around 20% of them singletons; the top ten hold roughly 0.9%. The sample consisted of naive CD8+ T cells from blood, with Jurkat cell RNA spiked in. Subset noted: FACS-sorted CD8+CD4-CCR7+CD45RA+ naive T cells. The receptor source for this set is a human donor in good health. Some libraries in this study had Jurkat cell RNA spiked in.

This clonotype was recorded many times. The chain carries TRBV25-1 and TRBJ2-7; 11 nucleotides match TRBD2. The CDR3 contains 16 residues. The germline CDR1 and CDR2 sequences are MGHDK and SYGVNS. V shed 6 bases and J 4 bases; nucleotides not matched to a gene: 11. This CDR3 reads CASRGGGLAEYYEQYF. CDR3 nucleotide sequence: TGTGCCAGCAGGGGGGGGGGACTAGCGGAATATTACGAGCAGTACTTC.

CDR3 nucleotides: TGCGCCAGCAGAGTAGCGGGCACCGGGGAGCTGTTTTTT. Translating it yields CASRVAGTGELFF. The chain carries TRBV4-3 and TRBJ2-2, with 7 nucleotides matching TRBD2. From germline, CDR1 is LGHNA and CDR2 YSLEER. After removal of 6 bases from V and 4 bases from J, the junction contained 2 bases not matched to a gene. The CDR3 runs 13 residues.

This chain uses TRBV30 with TRBJ2-7; D is undetermined. The germline gives CDR1 GTSNPN, CDR2 SVGIG (reference sequence). The CDR3 totals 14 residues. The V end lost 3 bases, the J end lost 3 bases, and 15 bases lay between the germline ends. In DNA, the CDR3 is TGTGCCTGGAGCGGCGATCTCTTAGGCTACGAGCAGTACTTC. This sequence encodes CAWSGDLLGYEQYF. The variable domain in full, completed from reference TRBV30 and TRBJ2-7, reads SQTIHQWPATLVQPVGSPLSLECTVEGTSNPNLYWYRQAAGRGLQLLFYSVGIGQISSEVPQNLSASRPQDRQFILSSKKLLLSDSGFYLCAWSGDLLGYEQYFGPGTRLTVT.

About this clonotype: Here the CDR3 omits its conserved ending phenylalanine or tryptophan, so a read error is the likely source. The rearrangement joins TRBV6-6 to TRBJ1-1, with D tentatively TRBD1 (6 bases). Germline V gene data show CDR1 as MNHNY and CDR2 as SVGAGI (reference sequence). The CDR3 spans 11 residues. V lost 4 bases, J lost 8 bases, and 8 bases lay in between. The CDR3 DNA sequence: TGTGCCAGCAGTTTGGGACAAGAAGCTTTCTCT. Its translation is CASSLGQEAFS.

This clonotype came up many times. V is TRBV7-9 and J is TRBJ2-7; perhaps D is TRBD1 or TRBD2 (5 bases each). CDR3 length: 16 residues. Germline CDR1 and CDR2: SEHNR and FQNEAQ (reference sequence). Trimming left V 6 bases short and J 1 base short, with 19 bases between. CDR3 protein: CASRPTGTGFSYEQYF. The CDR3 coding sequence is TGTGCCAGCAGACCCACCGGGACGGGTTTTTCCTACGAGCAGTACTTC.

As regards this clonotype: This sequence may be a read error, since a much larger clone differs from it by one base. The rearrangement links TRBV19 to TRBJ2-7; D is ambiguous. The CDR3 is made up of 13 amino acids. Germline V gives CDR1 LNHDA, CDR2 SQIVND (reference sequence). CDR3 sequence reads: CAGSMTGPYEQYF. CDR3 coding DNA: TGTGCCGGTAGTATGACCGGACCCTACGAGCAGTACTTC.

Worth noting for this clonotype: A read error may explain this, as a much larger clone is one base away. CDR3: CANTIRKGEANTGELFF. DNA of the CDR3: TGTGCCAACACCATTCGCAAGGGTGAGGCGAACACCGGGGAGCTGTTTTTT. The J gene is TRBJ2-2, the V gene TRBV6-2 or TRBV6-3, with D unclear. The CDR3 contains 17 residues. Germline CDR1 reads MNHEY; CDR2 reads SVGEGT. V was pared by 10 bases and J by 0 bases, with 21 bases between.

This clonotype occurred many times. The chain carries TRBV2 and TRBJ1-4; perhaps TRBD1 as D (5 bases). V lost 5 bases to trimming and J lost 7 bases, with 17 bases between them. The germline gives CDR1 SNHLY, CDR2 FYNNEI. The CDR3 is 15 amino acids. The CDR3 sequence: CASSPGAREVEKLFF. CDR3 bases: TGTGCCAGCAGTCCTGGGGCCCGAGAGGTTGAAAAACTGTTTTTT. Full variable domain (rest looked up from reference TRBV2 and TRBJ1-4): EPEVTQTPSHQVTQMGQEVILRCVPISNHLYFYWYRQILGQKVEFLVSFYNNEISEKSEIFDDQFSVERPDGSNFTLKIRSTKLEDSAMYFCASSPGAREVEKLFFGSGTQLSVL.

This clonotype was counted many times. This rearrangement joins TRBV9 to TRBJ2-7, with D uncertain. The CDR3 is 14 amino acids. Trimming removed 0 bases from V and 3 bases from J, with 10 bases in between. CDR1 and CDR2 (germline): SGDLS, YYNGEE. CDR3 nucleotide sequence: TGTGCCAGCAGCGTAGTAGGCAGTAGCTACGAGCAGTACTTC. This gives the protein CASSVVGSSYEQYF.

This clonotype was counted between two and nine times. The J gene is TRBJ2-7, the V gene TRBV27; TRBD2 agrees at 8 bases. The CDR3 covers 15 residues. Unmatched junction bases numbered 5, after V lost 3 bases and J lost 1 base. Germline V gene data show CDR1 as MNHEY and CDR2 as SMNVEV (reference sequence). The CDR3 protein is CASSLSAGESYEQYF. CDR3 DNA sequence: TGTGCCAGCAGTTTGTCAGCGGGAGAGTCCTACGAGCAGTACTTC.

Many counts were recorded for this clonotype. The V call is TRBV20-1, the J call TRBJ1-4; D uncertain. Germline V lookup: CDR1 DFQATT, CDR2 SNEGSKA (reference sequence). The CDR3 totals 13 residues. V gave up 1 base and J gave up 3 bases, with 6 bases separating them. The CDR3 nucleotides are TGCAGTGCTAGAGGGTGGCCTAATGAAAAACTGTTTTTT. Translation: CSARGWPNEKLFF.

This clonotype was seen ten or more times. This chain links TRBV29-1 with TRBJ1-2, with D unclear. Trimming took 4 bases from V and 0 from J, leaving 15 bases between them. The CDR3 covers 15 residues. CDR1 and CDR2 from the germline V gene are SQVTM and ANQGSEA. CDR3 nucleotides: TGCAGCGTTGCTGGTGCGTTCTACACTAACTATGGCTACACCTTC. This gives the protein CSVAGAFYTNYGYTF.